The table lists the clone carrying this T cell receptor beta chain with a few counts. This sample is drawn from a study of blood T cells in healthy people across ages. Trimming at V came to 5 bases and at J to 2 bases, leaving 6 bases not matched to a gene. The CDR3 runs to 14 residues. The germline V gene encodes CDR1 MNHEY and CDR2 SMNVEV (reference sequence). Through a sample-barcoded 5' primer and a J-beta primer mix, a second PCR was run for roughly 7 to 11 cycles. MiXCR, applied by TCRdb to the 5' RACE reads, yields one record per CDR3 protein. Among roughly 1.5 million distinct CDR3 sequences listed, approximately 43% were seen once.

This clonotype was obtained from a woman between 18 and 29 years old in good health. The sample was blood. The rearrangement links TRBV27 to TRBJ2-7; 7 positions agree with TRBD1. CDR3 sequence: CASSVSQGAYEQYF. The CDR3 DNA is TGTGCCAGCAGTGTCAGTCAGGGGGCCTACGAGCAGTACTTC.